This TCR beta chain originates from a study of monozygotic twins with inflammatory bowel disease. Study-wide points: Concordance status among twins (concordant versus discordant) showed no link to repertoire similarity, possibly from limited power. Since immunosuppressive treatments differed, patient repertoires may have gained added variability. Relative clonotype sharing with others was diminished in IBD patients versus healthy twins, particularly with disease activity.

This CDR3 is built from 17 residues. Germline lookup yields CDR1 MNHEY and CDR2 SVGEGT. With regard to this clonotype: Its antigen remains unidentified.

In preparing each TCR library, about 3,700 ng of total RNA was used. Reprocessing the 5' RACE reads, TCRdb reports a single entry for every CDR3 protein and omits DNA. In all, the sample yields about 300,000 distinct CDR3 sequences. The receptor was derived from a human donor with ulcerative colitis or Crohn's disease, or a healthy co-twin of an affected twin (not recorded which). Sequencing was carried out using blood. The J gene is TRBJ2-6, the V gene TRBV6-2 or TRBV6-3; with no DNA, the TCRdb D assignment of TRBD1 cannot be verified. The CDR3: CASRTNRGHSGANVLTF.